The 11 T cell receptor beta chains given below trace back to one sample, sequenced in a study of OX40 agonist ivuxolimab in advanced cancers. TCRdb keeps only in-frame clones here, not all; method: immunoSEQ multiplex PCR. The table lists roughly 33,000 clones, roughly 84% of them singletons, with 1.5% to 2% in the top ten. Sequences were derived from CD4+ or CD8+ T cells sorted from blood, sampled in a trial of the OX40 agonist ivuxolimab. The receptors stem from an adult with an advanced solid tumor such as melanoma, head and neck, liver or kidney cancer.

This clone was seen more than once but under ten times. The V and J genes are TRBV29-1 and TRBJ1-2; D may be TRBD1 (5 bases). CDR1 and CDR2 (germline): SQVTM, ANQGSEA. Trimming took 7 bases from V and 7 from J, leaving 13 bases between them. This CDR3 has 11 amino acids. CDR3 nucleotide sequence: TGCAGCGCCAGCCGGGGGGGTGGCTACACCTTC. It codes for CSASRGGGYTF. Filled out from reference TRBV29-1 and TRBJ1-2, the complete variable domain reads SAVISQKPSRDICQRGTSLTIQCQVDSQVTMMFWYRQQPGQSLTLIATANQGSEATYESGFVIDKFPISRPNLTFSTLTVSNMSPEDSSIYLCSASRGGGYTFGSGTRLTVV.

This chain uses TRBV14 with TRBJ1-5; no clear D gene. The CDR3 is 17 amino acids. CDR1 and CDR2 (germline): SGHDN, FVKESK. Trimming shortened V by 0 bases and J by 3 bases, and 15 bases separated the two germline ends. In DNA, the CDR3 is TGTGCCAGCAGCCAAGATTATACCGGCAGCGTCAATCAGCCCCAGCATTTT. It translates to CASSQDYTGSVNQPQHF.

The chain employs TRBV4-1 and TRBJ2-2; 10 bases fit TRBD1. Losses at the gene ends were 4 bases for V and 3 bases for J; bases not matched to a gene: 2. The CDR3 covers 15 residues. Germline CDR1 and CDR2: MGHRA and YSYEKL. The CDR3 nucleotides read TGCGCCAGCAGCCTTGGGACAGGGGACACCGGGGAGCTGTTTTTT. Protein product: CASSLGTGDTGELFF.

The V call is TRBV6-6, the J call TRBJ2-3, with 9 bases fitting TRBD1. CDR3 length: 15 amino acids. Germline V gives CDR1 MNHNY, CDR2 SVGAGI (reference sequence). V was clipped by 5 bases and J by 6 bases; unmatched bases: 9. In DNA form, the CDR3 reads TGTGCCAGCAGTGTTGGGACAGGGAACAGGGATACGCAGTATTTT. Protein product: CASSVGTGNRDTQYF.

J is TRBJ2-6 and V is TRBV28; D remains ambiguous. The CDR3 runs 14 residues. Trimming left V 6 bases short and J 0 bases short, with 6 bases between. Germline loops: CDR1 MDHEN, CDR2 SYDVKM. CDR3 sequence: CASRGVSGANVLTF. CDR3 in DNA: TGTGCCAGCAGGGGTGTCTCTGGGGCCAACGTCCTGACTTTC.

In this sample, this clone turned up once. CDR3 region: CASRTRQGTGELFF. CDR3 nucleotide sequence: TGTGCCAGCAGGACCCGGCAGGGGACCGGGGAGCTGTTTTTT. The V gene is TRBV2, the J gene TRBJ2-2; a possible D gene is TRBD1 (6 bases). Per germline, CDR1 SNHLY and CDR2 FYNNEI. The CDR3 runs 14 residues. The V end was cut by 6 bases, the J end by 5 bases, with 13 bases between.

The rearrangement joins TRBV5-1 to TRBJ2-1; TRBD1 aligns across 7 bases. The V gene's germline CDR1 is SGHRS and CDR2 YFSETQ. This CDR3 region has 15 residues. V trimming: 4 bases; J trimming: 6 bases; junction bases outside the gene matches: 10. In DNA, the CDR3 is TGCGCCAGCAGCCCGAGACAGGGTACTTCCAATGAGCAGTTCTTC. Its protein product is CASSPRQGTSNEQFF.

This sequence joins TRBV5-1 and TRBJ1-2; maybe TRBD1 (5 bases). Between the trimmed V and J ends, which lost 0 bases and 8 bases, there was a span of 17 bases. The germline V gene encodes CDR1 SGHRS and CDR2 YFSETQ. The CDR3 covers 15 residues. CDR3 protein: CASSLDLTRAGGYTF. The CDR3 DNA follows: TGCGCCAGCAGCTTGGATCTAACTAGGGCAGGGGGCTACACCTTC.

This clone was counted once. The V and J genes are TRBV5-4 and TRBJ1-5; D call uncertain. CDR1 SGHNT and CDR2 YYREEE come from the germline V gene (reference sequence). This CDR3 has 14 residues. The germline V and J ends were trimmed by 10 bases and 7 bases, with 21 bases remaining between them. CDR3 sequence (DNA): TGTGCCTACTCCGGGGTTAGGCACCAACAGCCCCAGCATTTT. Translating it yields CAYSGVRHQQPQHF.

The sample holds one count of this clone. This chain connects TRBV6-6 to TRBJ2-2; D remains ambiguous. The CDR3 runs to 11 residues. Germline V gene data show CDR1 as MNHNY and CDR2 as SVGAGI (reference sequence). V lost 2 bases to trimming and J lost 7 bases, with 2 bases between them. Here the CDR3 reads CASSYVGELFF. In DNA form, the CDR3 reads TGTGCCAGCAGTTACGTCGGGGAGCTGTTTTTT.

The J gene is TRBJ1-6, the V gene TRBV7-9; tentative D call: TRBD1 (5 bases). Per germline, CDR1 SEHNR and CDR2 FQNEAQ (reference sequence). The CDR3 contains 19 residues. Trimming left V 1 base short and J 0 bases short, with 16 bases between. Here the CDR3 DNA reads TGTGCCAGCAGCTTAGATATGAAGGGGCTCAGCTCCTATAATTCACCCCTCCACTTT. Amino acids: CASSLDMKGLSSYNSPLHF.